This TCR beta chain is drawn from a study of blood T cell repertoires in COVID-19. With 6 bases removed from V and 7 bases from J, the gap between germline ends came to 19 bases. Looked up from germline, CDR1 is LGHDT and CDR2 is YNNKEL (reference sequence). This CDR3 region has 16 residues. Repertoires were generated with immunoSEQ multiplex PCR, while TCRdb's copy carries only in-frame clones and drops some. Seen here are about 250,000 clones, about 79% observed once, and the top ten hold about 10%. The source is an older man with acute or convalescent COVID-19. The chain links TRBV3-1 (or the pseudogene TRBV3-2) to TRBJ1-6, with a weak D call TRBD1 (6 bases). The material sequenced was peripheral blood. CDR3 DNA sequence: TGTGCCAGCAGGGCCAGTTGGGGGCCGGGAAATTCACCCCTCCACTTT. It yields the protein CASRASWGPGNSPLHF.